This T cell receptor (beta chain) was sequenced during a study of T cells in Graves' hyperthyroidism and ophthalmopathy. This clonotype was counted at least ten times. TCR beta CDR3 region amplification was performed from RNA transcripts. The HTBI primer set drove a first-round RT-PCR of the TCR CDR3. Each CDR3 protein gets one entry after TCRdb re-called the multiplex PCR reads with MiXCR. This repertoire shows 300,000 to 450,000 distinct CDR3 sequences, about 14% found once; its top ten account for about 19%. The germline gives CDR1 SGHVS, CDR2 FQNEAQ. V was clipped by 0 bases and J by 0 bases, with 6 bases between them. This CDR3 contains 16 residues.

This sequence was found in a woman younger than 45 with Graves' ophthalmopathy. The chain links TRBV7-8 to TRBJ2-6; D remains unclear. The sequencing sample was made of blood. The CDR3 here is CASSLAAGSGANVLTF. Written as DNA, the CDR3 is TGTGCCAGCAGCTTAGCGGCAGGCTCTGGGGCCAACGTCCTGACTTTC.